Here is one T cell receptor (beta chain) with its context. Its specificity is not known. The sample originates from a study of vaccination effects on CD4 cells after COVID-19. The germline V gene encodes CDR1 SGHRS and CDR2 YFSETQ. Losses at the gene ends were 0 bases for V and 5 bases for J; bases not matched to a gene: 3. The CDR3 sequence is 15 residues long. ViraFEST used viral peptide pools to expand antigen-specific CD4+ T cells before sequencing. Upon completion of 10 to 11 days in culture, CD4+ T cells were isolated. Having tested negative for nucleocapsid antibodies, the vaccine recipients showed no prior SARS-CoV-2 infection. Clones were sequenced by immunoSEQ multiplex PCR, and TCRdb holds only the in-frame ones, with some missing. The sample contains about 41,000 clones, around 77% of which appear only once.

The sequence came from a human donor who received a COVID-19 vaccine. The chain links TRBV5-1 to TRBJ2-2; 8 nucleotides match TRBD2. Sequencing used CD4+ T cells from PBMCs cultured with HCoV-NL63 spike peptides, obtained before COVID-19 vaccination. The CDR3 loop is CASSLGRGATGELFF. CDR3 bases: TGCGCCAGCAGCTTGGGGCGGGGGGCGACCGGGGAGCTGTTTTTT.